This T cell receptor (beta chain) was identified during a study of control samples from healthy donors and cancer patients. Produced via immunoSEQ multiplex PCR; TCRdb's table is partial and in-frame only. The sample lists around 94,000 clones; 86% were seen once. Germline V gene sequence: CDR1 LGHNA, CDR2 YNFKEQ. V lost 4 bases, J lost 11 bases, and 14 bases lay in between. The CDR3 extends over 12 amino acids. This rearrangement joins TRBV4-2 to TRBJ1-1; a possible D gene is TRBD1 (6 bases). This clonotype was sampled from a woman aged 45-59 years in good health. Input material: blood. The CDR3 bases are TGTGCCAGCAGCCCCGAAGGGGGTTTGGCTTTCTTT. This gives the protein CASSPEGGLAFF.